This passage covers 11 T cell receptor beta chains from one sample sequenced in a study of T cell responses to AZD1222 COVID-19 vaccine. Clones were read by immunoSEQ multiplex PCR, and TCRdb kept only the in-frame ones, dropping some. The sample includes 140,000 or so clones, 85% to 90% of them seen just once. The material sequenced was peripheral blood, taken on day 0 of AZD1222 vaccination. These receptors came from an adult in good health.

In nucleotides, the CDR3 is TGTGCCAGCAGCCAACAGGGTCCCCCCGGGGAGCTGTTTTTT. Amino acid sequence: CASSQQGPPGELFF. The chain combines TRBV14 with TRBJ2-2; D is perhaps TRBD1 (5 bases). CDR3 size: 14 residues. V gave up 2 bases and J gave up 6 bases, with 10 bases separating them. CDR1 is SGHDN and CDR2 is FVKESK in the germline V gene.

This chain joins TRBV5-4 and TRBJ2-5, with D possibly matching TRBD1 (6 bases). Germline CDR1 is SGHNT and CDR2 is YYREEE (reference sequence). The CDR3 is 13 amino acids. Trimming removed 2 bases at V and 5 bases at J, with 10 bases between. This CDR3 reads CASSFRGGETQYF. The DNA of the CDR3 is TGTGCCAGCAGCTTCAGGGGTGGGGAGACCCAGTACTTC.

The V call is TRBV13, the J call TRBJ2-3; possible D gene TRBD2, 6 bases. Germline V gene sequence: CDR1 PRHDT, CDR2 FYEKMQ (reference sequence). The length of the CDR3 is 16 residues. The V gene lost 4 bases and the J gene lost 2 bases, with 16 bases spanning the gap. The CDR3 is CASSSAREIPTDTQYF. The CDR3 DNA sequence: TGTGCCAGCAGCTCTGCCCGGGAGATCCCCACAGATACGCAGTATTTT.

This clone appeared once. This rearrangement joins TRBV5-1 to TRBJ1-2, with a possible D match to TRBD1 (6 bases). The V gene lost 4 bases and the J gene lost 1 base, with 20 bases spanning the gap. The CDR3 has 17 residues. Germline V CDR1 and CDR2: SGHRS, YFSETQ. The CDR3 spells CASSPRGPPDSNYGYTF. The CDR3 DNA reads TGCGCCAGCAGCCCGCGGGGGCCTCCGGACAGTAACTATGGCTACACCTTC.

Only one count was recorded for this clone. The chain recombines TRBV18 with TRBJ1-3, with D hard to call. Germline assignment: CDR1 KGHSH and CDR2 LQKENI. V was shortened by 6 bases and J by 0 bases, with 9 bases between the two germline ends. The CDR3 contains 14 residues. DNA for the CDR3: TGTGCCAGCTCGGCCCCCCCCTCTGGAAACACCATATATTTT. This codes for CASSAPPSGNTIYF.

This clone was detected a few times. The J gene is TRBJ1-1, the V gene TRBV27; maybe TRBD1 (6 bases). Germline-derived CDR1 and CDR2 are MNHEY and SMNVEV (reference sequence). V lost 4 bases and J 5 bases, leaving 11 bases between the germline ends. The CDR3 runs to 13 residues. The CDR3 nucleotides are TGTGCCAGCAGTTACCCAGGGGATACTGAAGCTTTCTTT. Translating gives CASSYPGDTEAFF.

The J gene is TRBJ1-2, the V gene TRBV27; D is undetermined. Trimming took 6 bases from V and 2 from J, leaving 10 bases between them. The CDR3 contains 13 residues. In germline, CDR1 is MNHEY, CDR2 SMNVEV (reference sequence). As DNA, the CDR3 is TGTGCCAGCAGCTCCGGAGTGAACTATGGCTACACCTTC. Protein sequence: CASSSGVNYGYTF.

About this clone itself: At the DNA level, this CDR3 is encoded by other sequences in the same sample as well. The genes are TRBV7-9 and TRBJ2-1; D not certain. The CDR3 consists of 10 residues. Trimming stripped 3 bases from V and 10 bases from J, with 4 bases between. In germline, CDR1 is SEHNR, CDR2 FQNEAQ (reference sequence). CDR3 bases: TGTGCCAGCAGCTTGTCGGAGCAGTTCTTC. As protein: CASSLSEQFF.

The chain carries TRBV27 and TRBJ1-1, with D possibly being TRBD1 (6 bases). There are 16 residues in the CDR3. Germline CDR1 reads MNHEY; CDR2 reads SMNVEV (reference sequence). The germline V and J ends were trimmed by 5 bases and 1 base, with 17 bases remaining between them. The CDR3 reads CASSGAQGRGNTEAFF. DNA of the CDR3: TGTGCCAGCAGTGGGGCACAGGGTCGGGGGAACACTGAAGCTTTCTTT.

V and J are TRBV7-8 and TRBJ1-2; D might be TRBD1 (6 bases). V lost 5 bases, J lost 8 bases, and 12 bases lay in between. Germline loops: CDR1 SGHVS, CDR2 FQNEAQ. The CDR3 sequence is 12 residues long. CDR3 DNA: TGTGCCAGCAGCGACCACAGGGACGGCTACACCTTC. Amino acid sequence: CASSDHRDGYTF. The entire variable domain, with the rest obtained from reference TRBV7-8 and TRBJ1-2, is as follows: GAGVSQSPRYKVAKRGQDVALRCDPISGHVSLFWYQQALGQGPEFLTYFQNEAQLDKSGLPSDRFFAERPEGSVSTLKIQRTQQEDSAVYLCASSDHRDGYTFGSGTRLTVV.

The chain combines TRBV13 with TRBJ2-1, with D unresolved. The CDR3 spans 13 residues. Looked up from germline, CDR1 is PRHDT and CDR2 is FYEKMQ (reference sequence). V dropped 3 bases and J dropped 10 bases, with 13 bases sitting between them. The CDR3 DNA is TGTGCCAGCAGCTTCCAGTCCCCACCGGAGCAGTTCTTC. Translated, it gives CASSFQSPPEQFF.